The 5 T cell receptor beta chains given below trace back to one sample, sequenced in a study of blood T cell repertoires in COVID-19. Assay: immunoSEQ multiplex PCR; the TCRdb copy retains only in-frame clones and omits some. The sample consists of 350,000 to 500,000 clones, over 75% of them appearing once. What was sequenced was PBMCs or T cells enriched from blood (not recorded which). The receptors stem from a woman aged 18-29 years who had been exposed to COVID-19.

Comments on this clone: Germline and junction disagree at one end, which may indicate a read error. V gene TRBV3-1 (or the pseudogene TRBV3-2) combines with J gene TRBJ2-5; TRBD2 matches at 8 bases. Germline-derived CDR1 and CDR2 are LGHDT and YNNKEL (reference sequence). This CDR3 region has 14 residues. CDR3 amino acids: CASSQEYSGGGHNF. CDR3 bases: TGTGCCAGCAGCCAAGAGTACTCCGGGGGGGGTCACAACTTC.

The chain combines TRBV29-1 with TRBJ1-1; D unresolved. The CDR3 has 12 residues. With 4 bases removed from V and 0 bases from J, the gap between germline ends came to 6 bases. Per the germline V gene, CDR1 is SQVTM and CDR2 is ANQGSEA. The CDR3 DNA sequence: TGCAGCGTTGTCCACATGAACACTGAAGCTTTCTTT. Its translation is CSVVHMNTEAFF.

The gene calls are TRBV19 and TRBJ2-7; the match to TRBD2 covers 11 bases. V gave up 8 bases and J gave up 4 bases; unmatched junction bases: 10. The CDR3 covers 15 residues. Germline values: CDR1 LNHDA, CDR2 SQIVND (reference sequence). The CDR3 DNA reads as TGTGCCAGTTGCAAGGGGACTAGCGGAGCTTACGAGCAGTACTTC. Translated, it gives CASCKGTSGAYEQYF.

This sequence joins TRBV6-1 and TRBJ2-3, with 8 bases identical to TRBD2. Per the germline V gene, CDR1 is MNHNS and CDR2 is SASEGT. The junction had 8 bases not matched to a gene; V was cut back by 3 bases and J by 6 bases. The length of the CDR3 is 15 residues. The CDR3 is CASSDPSGGVDTQYF. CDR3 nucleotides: TGTGCCAGCAGTGATCCGTCCGGGGGGGTGGATACGCAGTATTTT.

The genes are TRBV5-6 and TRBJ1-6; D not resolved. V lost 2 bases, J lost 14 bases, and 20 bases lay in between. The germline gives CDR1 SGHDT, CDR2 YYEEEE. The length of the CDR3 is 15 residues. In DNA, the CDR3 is TGTGCCAGCAGCTTAAAGGAGGGTCCGGGCGGATCCCTCCACTTT. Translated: CASSLKEGPGGSLHF. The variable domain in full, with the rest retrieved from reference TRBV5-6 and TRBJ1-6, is DAGVTQSPTHLIKTRGQQVTLRCSPKSGHDTVSWYQQALGQGPQFIFQYYEEEERQRGNFPDRFSGHQFPNYSSELNVNALLLGDSALYLCASSLKEGPGGSLHFGNGTRLTVT.